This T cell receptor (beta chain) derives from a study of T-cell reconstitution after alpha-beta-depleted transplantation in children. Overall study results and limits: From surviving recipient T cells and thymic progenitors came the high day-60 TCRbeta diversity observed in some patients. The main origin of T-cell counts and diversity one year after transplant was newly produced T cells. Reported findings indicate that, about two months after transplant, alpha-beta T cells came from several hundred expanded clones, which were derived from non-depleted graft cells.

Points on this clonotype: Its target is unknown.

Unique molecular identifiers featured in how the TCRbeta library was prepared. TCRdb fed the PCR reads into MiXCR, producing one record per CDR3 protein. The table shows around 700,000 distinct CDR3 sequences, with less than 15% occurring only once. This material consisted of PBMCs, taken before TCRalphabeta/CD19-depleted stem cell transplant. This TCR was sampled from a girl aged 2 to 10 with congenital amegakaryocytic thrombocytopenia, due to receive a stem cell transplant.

CDR3 DNA: TGTGCCATCAGTGAGCGGACGGGACAGGGGAGTGGCATTCAGTACTTC. It yields the protein CAISERTGQGSGIQYF. The rearrangement uses TRBV10-3 and TRBJ2-4, with 10 bases fitting TRBD1. Germline CDR1 ENHRY, CDR2 SYGVKD. There are 16 residues in the CDR3. The V gene end was trimmed by 2 bases and the J gene end by 9 bases; junction bases not matched to a gene: 10.